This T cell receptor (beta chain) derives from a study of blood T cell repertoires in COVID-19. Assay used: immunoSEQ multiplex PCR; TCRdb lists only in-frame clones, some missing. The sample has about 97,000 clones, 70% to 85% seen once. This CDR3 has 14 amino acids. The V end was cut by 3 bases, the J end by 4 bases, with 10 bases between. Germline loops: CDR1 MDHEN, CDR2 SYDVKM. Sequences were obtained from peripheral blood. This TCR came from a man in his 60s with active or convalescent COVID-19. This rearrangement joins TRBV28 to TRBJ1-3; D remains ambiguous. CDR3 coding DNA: TGTGCCAGCAGTTTTCCGGGAGGAGGAAACACCATATATTTT. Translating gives CASSFPGGGNTIYF.